This T cell receptor (beta chain) was identified in a study of OX40 agonist ivuxolimab in advanced cancers. The wider study: Patients were 82.7% male with ages roughly 20 to 90, mean approximately 58. Overall study findings and caveats: Both blood CD4+ and CD8+ T cells showed clonal growth by week 6 at 0.1 to 3.0 mg/kg.

Clones were sequenced by immunoSEQ multiplex PCR, and TCRdb holds only the in-frame ones, with some missing. Of 45,000 to 65,000 clones listed, approximately 84% are singletons. Concerning this clone: Its matching antigen is unknown.

The germline V and J ends were trimmed by 2 bases and 11 bases, with 20 bases remaining between them. Germline values: CDR1 SGHNT, CDR2 YYREEE (reference sequence). This CDR3 region has 14 residues. Source: CD4+ or CD8+ T cells sorted from blood, taken in a trial of the OX40 agonist ivuxolimab. The V gene is TRBV5-4, the J gene TRBJ2-7; TRBD2 might be the D (5 bases). The source of this sequence is an adult with an advanced solid tumor such as melanoma, head and neck, liver or kidney cancer. This CDR3 reads CASSFPRDELGEYF. Written as DNA, the CDR3 is TGTGCCAGCAGCTTCCCTCGGGATGAACTCGGGGAGTACTTC. The variable domain in full, completed from reference TRBV5-4 and TRBJ2-7, reads ETGVTQSPTHLIKTRGQQVTLRCSSQSGHNTVSWYQQALGQGPQFIFQYYREEENGRGNFPPRFSGLQFPNYSSELNVNALELDDSALYLCASSFPRDELGEYFGPGTRLTVT.